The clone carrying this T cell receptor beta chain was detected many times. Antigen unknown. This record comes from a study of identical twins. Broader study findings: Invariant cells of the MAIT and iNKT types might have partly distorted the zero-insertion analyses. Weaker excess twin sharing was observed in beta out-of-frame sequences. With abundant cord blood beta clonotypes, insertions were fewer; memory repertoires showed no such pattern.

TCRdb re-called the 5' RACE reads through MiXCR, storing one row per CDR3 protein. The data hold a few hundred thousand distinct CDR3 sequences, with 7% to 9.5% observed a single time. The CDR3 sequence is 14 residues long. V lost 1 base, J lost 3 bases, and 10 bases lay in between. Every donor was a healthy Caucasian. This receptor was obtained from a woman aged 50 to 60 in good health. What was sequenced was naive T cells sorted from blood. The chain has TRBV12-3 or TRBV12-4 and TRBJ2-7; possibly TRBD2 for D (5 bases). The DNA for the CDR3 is TGTGCCAGCAGTTTAGTGGGAGTAGTCTACGAGCAGTACTTC. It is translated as CASSLVGVVYEQYF.